This T cell receptor beta chain was identified in a study of T-cell memory formation after mild COVID-19. This clonotype came up a few times. TCRdb itself ran the 5' RACE reads through MiXCR, one entry per CDR3 protein. This sample yields roughly 300,000 distinct CDR3 sequences, of which about a sixth are seen a single time; roughly 25% belongs to the top ten. This CDR3 is built from 13 residues. V gave up 3 bases and J gave up 4 bases, with 9 bases separating them. V and J are TRBV12-3 or TRBV12-4 and TRBJ2-5; D is uncertain. Sample: PBMCs or a T cell subset sorted from them (not recorded which). The clonotype originates from a man aged 18 to 35 who had mild COVID-19 (a few samples of this study predate the infection). Cell type and time point are not known. The CDR3 coding sequence is TGTGCCAGCAGTTTGGGGAAGAGAGAGACCCAGTACTTC. Translating gives CASSLGKRETQYF.